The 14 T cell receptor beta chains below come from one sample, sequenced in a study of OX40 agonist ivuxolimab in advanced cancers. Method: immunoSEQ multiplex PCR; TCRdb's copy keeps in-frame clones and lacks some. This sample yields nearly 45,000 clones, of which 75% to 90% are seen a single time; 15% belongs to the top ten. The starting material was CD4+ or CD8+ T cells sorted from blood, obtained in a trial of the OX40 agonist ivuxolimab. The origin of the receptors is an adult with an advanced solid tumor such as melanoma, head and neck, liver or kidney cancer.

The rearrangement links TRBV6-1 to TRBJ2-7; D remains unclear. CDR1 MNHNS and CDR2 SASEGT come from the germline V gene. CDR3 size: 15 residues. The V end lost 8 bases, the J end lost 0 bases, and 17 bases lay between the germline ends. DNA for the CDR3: TGTGCCAGCGATGTTGTCTCTATGAGCTCCTACGAGCAGTACTTC. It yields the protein CASDVVSMSSYEQYF.

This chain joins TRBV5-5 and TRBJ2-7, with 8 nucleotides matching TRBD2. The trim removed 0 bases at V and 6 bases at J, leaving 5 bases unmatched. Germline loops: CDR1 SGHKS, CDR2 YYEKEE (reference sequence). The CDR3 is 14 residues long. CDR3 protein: CASSLGGRPFEQYF. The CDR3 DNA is TGTGCCAGCAGCTTGGGCGGGAGGCCCTTCGAGCAGTACTTC.

CDR3 amino acids: CASSIGTSGRAEQFF. The DNA of the CDR3 is TGTGCCAGTAGTATTGGGACTAGCGGGAGGGCTGAGCAGTTCTTC. This chain connects TRBV19 to TRBJ2-1; 16 bases align to TRBD2. The length of the CDR3 is 15 residues. In germline, CDR1 is LNHDA, CDR2 SQIVND (reference sequence). V dropped 3 bases and J dropped 9; count of bases not matched to a gene: 2. Looking up the rest from reference TRBV19 and TRBJ2-1 gives the full variable domain: DGGITQSPKYLFRKEGQNVTLSCEQNLNHDAMYWYRQDPGQGLRLIYYSQIVNDFQKGDIAEGYSVSREKKESFPLTVTSAQKNPTAFYLCASSIGTSGRAEQFFGPGTRLTVL.

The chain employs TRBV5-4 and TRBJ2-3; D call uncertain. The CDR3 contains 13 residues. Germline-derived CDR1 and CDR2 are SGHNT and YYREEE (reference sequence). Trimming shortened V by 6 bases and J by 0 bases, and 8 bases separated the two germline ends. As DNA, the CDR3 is TGTGCCAGCACCCCTTCTAGCACAGATACGCAGTATTTT. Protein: CASTPSSTDTQYF.

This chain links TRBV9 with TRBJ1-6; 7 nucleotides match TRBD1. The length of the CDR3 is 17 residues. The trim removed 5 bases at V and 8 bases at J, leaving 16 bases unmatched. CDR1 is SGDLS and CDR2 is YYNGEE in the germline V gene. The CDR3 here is CASSASGSGGDDSPLHF. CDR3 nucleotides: TGTGCCAGCAGTGCCTCGGGGTCAGGGGGTGATGATTCACCCCTCCACTTT.

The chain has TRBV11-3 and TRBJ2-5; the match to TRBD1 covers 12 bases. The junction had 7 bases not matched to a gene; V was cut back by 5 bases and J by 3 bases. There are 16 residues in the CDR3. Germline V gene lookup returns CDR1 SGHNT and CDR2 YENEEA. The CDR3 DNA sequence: TGTGCCAGCAGCCCTCCCGGGACAGGGGGCAAAGAGACCCAGTACTTC. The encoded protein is CASSPPGTGGKETQYF.

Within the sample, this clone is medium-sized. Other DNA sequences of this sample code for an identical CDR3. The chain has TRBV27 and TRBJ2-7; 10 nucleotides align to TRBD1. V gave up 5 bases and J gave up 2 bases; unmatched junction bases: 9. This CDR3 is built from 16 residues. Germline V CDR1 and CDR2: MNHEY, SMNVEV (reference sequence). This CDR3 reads CASSLSAGTGAYEQYF. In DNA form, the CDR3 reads TGTGCCAGCAGTCTGAGTGCCGGGACAGGGGCCTACGAGCAGTACTTC.

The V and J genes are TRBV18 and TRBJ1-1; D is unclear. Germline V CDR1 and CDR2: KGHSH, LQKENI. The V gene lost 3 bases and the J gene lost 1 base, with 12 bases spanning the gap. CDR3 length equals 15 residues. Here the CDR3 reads CASSPEELKNTEAFF. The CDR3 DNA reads TGTGCCAGCTCACCGGAAGAGTTAAAGAACACTGAAGCTTTCTTT.

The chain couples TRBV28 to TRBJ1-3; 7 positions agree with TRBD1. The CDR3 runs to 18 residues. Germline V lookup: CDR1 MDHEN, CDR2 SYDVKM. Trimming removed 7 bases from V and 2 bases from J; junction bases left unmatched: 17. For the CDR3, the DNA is TGTGCCAGCAACCCCCTGATGAGACAGGGTAAAGCTGGAAACACCATATATTTT. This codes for CASNPLMRQGKAGNTIYF.

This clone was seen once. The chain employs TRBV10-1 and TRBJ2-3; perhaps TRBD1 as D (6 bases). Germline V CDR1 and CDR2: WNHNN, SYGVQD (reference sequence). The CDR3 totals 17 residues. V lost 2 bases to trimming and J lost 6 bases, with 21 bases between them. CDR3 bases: TGCGCCAGCAGTGAGCTGGTAGGGGACACCCATCTGGATACGCAGTATTTT. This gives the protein CASSELVGDTHLDTQYF.

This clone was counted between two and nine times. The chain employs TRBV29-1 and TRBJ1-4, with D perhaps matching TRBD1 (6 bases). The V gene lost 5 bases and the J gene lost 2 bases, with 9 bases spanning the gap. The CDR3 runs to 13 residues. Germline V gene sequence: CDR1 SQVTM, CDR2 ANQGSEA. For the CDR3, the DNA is TGCAGCGTTCCCCAGGGGACTAATGAAAAACTGTTTTTT. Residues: CSVPQGTNEKLFF.

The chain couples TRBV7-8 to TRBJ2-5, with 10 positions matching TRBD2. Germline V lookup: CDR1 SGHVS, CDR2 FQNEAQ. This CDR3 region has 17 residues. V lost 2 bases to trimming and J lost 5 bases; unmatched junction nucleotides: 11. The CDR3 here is CASSLKSGGAGGETQYF. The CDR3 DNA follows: TGTGCCAGCAGCTTAAAAAGCGGGGGGGCCGGGGGGGAGACCCAGTACTTC.

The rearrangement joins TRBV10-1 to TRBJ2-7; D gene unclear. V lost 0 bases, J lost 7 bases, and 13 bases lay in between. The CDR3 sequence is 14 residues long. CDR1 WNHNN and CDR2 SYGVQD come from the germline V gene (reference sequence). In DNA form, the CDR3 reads TGCGCCAGCAGTGAGTCTCCGGGTCGTAGGGAGCAGTACTTC. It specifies CASSESPGRREQYF.

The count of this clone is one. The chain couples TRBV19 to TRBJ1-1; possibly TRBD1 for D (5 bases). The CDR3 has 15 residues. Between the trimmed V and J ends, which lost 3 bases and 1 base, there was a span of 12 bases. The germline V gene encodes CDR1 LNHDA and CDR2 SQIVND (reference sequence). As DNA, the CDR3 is TGTGCCAGTAGTATTTCTGGGGCTGGGAACACTGAAGCTTTCTTT. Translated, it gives CASSISGAGNTEAFF.